This T cell receptor beta chain was found in a study of cytomegalovirus exposure and HLA in healthy donors. V lost 3 bases to trimming and J lost 1 base, with 6 bases between them. The CDR3 runs 13 residues. Germline values: CDR1 LNHDA, CDR2 SQIVND (reference sequence). Turning to this clone: Other DNA variants within this sample encode the same CDR3.

Primers: 60 Vbeta forward and 13 Jbeta reverse. Here immunoSEQ multiplex PCR was the method, and the copy in TCRdb shows in-frame clones only, minus some. The repertoire holds more than 150,000 clones, with about four fifths as singletons. The clonotype originates from a woman between 50 and 59 years old in good health and CMV-seropositive. The chain uses TRBV19 and TRBJ1-1; the D is unclear. Sequencing was done on a sample of PBMCs. The CDR3 nucleotides are TGTGCCAGTAGTATTGGAGCGAACACTGAAGCTTTCTTT. Translation gives CASSIGANTEAFF. Based on the CDR3 plus reference TRBV19 and TRBJ1-1, the full variable domain is DGGITQSPKYLFRKEGQNVTLSCEQNLNHDAMYWYRQDPGQGLRLIYYSQIVNDFQKGDIAEGYSVSREKKESFPLTVTSAQKNPTAFYLCASSIGANTEAFFGQGTRLTVV.